A selection of T cell receptor beta chains follows, all from one sample in a study of blood T cell repertoires in COVID-19. Clones were read by immunoSEQ multiplex PCR, and TCRdb kept only the in-frame ones, dropping some. Of 190,000 or so clones listed, 80% to 90% are singletons. The sample was peripheral blood. The receptors originated from a man aged 55 to 70 who had recovered from COVID-19. CDR3s include the opening cysteine and the closing phenylalanine or tryptophan. D genes are given only for firm matches. Clone size is not always given. Where it is, it says once, few, many or a class for expanded clones.

TRBV29-1	12	.	TRBJ1-2	.	TGCAGCGTTGCTACCGGGATTTATGGCTACACCTTC	CSVATGIYGYTF
TRBV7-9	13	.	TRBJ1-1	.	TGTGCCAGCAGCTTAAACACTCAGGCTGAAGCTTTCTTT	CASSLNTQAEAFF
TRBV6-5	13	.	TRBJ2-5	.	TGTGCCAGCAGTAGTGACATGGGAGAGACCCAGTACTTC	CASSSDMGETQYF
TRBV27	15	.	TRBJ2-2	.	TGTGCCAGCAGTTCGACTTTCCCTCGGGCCGGGGAGCTGTTTTTT	CASSSTFPRAGELFF
TRBV11-2	12	.	TRBJ2-7	TRBD2	TGTGCCAGCAGCCCCCGGGGGGACGAGCAGTACTTC	CASSPRGDEQYF
TRBV6-6	12	.	TRBJ1-6	.	TGTGCCAGCAGATTCCCGAATTCACCCCTCCACTTT	CASRFPNSPLHF
TRBV6-1	16	.	TRBJ2-7	TRBD2	TGTGCCAGCAGTGAGACCGGACTAGCGGGAGGGGGTGAGCAGTACTTC	CASSETGLAGGGEQYF
TRBV11-3	14	few	TRBJ2-1	TRBD2	TGTGCCAGCAGCTTAGGGCTAGCGGGAGTTGAGCAGTTCTTC	CASSLGLAGVEQFF
TRBV30	14	.	TRBJ1-5	.	TGTGCCTGGAGTATTGGGCAGGGCGATCAGCCCCAGCATTTT	CAWSIGQGDQPQHF
TRBV29-1	13	few	TRBJ2-2	TRBD1	TGCAGCGTTGCAAGACAGGGGGTCGGGGAGCTGTTTTTT	CSVARQGVGELFF
TRBV4-3	16	few	TRBJ1-6	.	TGCGCCAGCAGCCAAGGTTGGACAGAGCATAATTCACCCCTCCACTTT	CASSQGWTEHNSPLHF
TRBV29-1	11	.	TRBJ1-2	TRBD1	TGCAGCGTGGACAGGAACTATGGCTACACCTTC	CSVDRNYGYTF
TRBV13	14	few	TRBJ1-2	.	TGTGCCAGCAGCCGAGAGGGGGGGAGCTATGGCTACACCTTC	CASSREGGSYGYTF
TRBV3-1/TRBV3-2	15	.	TRBJ2-5	.	TGTGCCAGCAGCCTGCCGGGACTCCCGCAAGAGACCCAGTACTTC	CASSLPGLPQETQYF
TRBV7-3	13	.	TRBJ2-5	.	TGTGCCAGCAGCCTAGGGGGGGAAGAGACCCAGTACTTC	CASSLGGEETQYF
TRBV7-9	11	.	TRBJ1-4	.	TGTGCCACCCGGGCGGGTGAAAAACTGTTTTTT	CATRAGEKLFF
TRBV28	13	.	TRBJ1-2	.	TGTGCCAGCATCCAGGACACCCTTGGAGGCTACACCTTC	CASIQDTLGGYTF
TRBV28	13	.	TRBJ2-5	TRBD1	TGTGCCAGCAGTTCCGGACAGGGTGAGACCCAGTACTTC	CASSSGQGETQYF
TRBV18	14	.	TRBJ2-1	.	TGTGCCAGCTCACCACCGAGGGGGTACAATGAGCAGTTCTTC	CASSPPRGYNEQFF
TRBV9	14	.	TRBJ1-6	.	TGTGCCAGCAGCGTAGCAGCCGGAGATGGACCCCTCCACTTT	CASSVAAGDGPLHF
TRBV5-1	13	.	TRBJ2-3	.	TGCGCCAGCAGCTTGGGAGGAACAGATACGCAGTATTTT	CASSLGGTDTQYF
TRBV28	15	.	TRBJ2-1	TRBD2	TGTGCCAGCAGACCTAGCGGGAGAGTCTACAATGAGCAGTTCTTC	CASRPSGRVYNEQFF
TRBV18	13	.	TRBJ2-7	.	TGTGCCAGCTCACCTGGGGGGAAGTACGAGCAGTACTTC	CASSPGGKYEQYF
TRBV5-6	13	.	TRBJ2-7	.	TGTGCCAGCAGCTTTCGAGGGAGCGGAGAGCAGTACTTC	CASSFRGSGEQYF
TRBV19	16	.	TRBJ2-1	.	TGTGCCAGTAGTATCGGGTGGTCGAGCTCCTACAATGAGCAGTTCTTC	CASSIGWSSSYNEQFF
TRBV4-3	13	once	TRBJ1-2	.	TGCGCCAGCAGCCACCCCGACAGATATGGCTACACCTTC	CASSHPDRYGYTF
TRBV28	14	.	TRBJ1-2	TRBD1	TGTGCCAGCAGTTCAGAGGACAGGGGGGTAGACTACACCTTC	CASSSEDRGVDYTF
TRBV9	13	.	TRBJ2-7	.	TGTGCCAGCAGCGTACAGGGTTTTAGCGAGCAGTACTTC	CASSVQGFSEQYF
TRBV27	15	.	TRBJ2-7	TRBD2	TGTGCCAGCAGCCGACTAGCGGGAGGCCCAAAGGCGCAGTACTTC	CASSRLAGGPKAQYF
TRBV3-1/TRBV3-2	14	.	TRBJ2-2	.	TGTGCCAGCACCCCCCACGGTGGTATCGGGGAGCTGTTTTTT	CASTPHGGIGELFF
TRBV11-2	15	.	TRBJ2-1	.	TGTGCCAGCAGCCCTCCGGCGGGGAATTACAATGAGCAGTTCTTC	CASSPPAGNYNEQFF
TRBV28	14	.	TRBJ2-7	TRBD2	TGTGCCAGCAGTGCGACTAGCGGGACATACGAGCAGTACTTC	CASSATSGTYEQYF
TRBV28	14	.	TRBJ1-6	.	TGTGCCGGGGGGGAAGGCTCCTATAATTCACCCCTCCACTTT	CAGGEGSYNSPLHF
TRBV11-2	15	.	TRBJ1-3	.	TGTGCCAGCAGCACACAGGGCCTCTCTGGAAACACCATATATTTT	CASSTQGLSGNTIYF
TRBV18	15	.	TRBJ2-1	TRBD1	TGTGCCAGCTCACCCCCGGGACAGGGGGACAATGAGCAGTTCTTC	CASSPPGQGDNEQFF
TRBV19	15	.	TRBJ1-1	TRBD1	TGTGCCAGTAGTATAGGTACGACAGGGATGACTGAAGCTTTCTTT	CASSIGTTGMTEAFF
TRBV30	13	.	TRBJ1-1	.	TGTGCCTGGAAGTCTGGTTCAGGCCCAGGGGCTTTCTTT	CAWKSGSGPGAFF
TRBV2	14	.	TRBJ1-2	TRBD1	TGTGCCAGCAGTGAAGGGGGGACAGCCTATGGCTACACCTTC	CASSEGGTAYGYTF
TRBV10-1	13	few	TRBJ2-7	TRBD2	TGCGCCAGCAGTTTAGCGGGAGGGTACGAGCAGTACTTC	CASSLAGGYEQYF
TRBV10-3	15	.	TRBJ1-5	.	TGTGCCATCAGTGAGTCTGGCAGGGGAATACAGCCCCAGCATTTT	CAISESGRGIQPQHF
TRBV7-9	16	once	TRBJ2-7	TRBD1	TGTGCCAGCAGCAAGACGTTGGGACAGGGCGGCCACGAGCAGTACTTC	CASSKTLGQGGHEQYF
TRBV28	10	.	TRBJ1-1	.	TGTGCCACCCATAACACTGAAGCTTTCTTT	CATHNTEAFF
TRBV5-1	14	.	TRBJ2-1	.	TGCGCCAGCAGCTTGGGGGGACATAACAATGAGCAGTTCTTC	CASSLGGHNNEQFF
TRBV27	14	.	TRBJ1-1	.	TGTGCCAGCAGCCGTGTGGGGCGTGCCGCTGAAGCTTTCTTT	CASSRVGRAAEAFF
TRBV27	13	.	TRBJ1-1	.	TGTGCCAGCAGCCCCCGGGTCGGGGTCGAGGCTTTCTTT	CASSPRVGVEAFF
TRBV19	19	.	TRBJ2-1	TRBD2	TGTGCCAGTAGTCCGTTGACTAGCGGGGGGCCAAGTTTCTACAATGAGCAGTTCTTC	CASSPLTSGGPSFYNEQFF